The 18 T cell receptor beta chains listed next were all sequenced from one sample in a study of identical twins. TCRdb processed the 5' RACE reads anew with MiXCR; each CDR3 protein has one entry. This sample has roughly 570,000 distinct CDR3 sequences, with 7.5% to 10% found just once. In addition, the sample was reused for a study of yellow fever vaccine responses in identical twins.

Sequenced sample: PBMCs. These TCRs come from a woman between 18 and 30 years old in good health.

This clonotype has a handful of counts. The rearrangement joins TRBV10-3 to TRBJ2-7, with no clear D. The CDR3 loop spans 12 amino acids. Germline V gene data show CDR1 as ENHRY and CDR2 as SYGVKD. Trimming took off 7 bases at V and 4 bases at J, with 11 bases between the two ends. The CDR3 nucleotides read TGTGCCATCATGAACACGATATACGAGCAGTACTTC. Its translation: CAIMNTIYEQYF.

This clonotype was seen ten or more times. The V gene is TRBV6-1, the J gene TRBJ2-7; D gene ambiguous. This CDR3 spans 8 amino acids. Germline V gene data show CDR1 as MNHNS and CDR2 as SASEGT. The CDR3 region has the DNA TGTCTGTCGGGCGAGCAGTACTTC. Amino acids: CLSGEQYF.

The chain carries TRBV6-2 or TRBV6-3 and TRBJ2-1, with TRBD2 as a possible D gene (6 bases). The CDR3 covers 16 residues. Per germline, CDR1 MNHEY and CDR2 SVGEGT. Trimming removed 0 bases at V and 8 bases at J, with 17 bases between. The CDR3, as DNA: TGTGCCAGCAGTTACTCCTTCCGGGGGACCTGGGATGAGCAGTTCTTC. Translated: CASSYSFRGTWDEQFF.

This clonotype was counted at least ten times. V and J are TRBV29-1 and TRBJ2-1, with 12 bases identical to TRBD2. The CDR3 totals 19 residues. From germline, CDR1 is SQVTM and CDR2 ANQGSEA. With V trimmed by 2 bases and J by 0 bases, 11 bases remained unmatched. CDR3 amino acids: CSVEKGTPSGGASYNEQFF. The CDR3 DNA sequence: TGCAGCGTTGAAAAGGGGACTCCTAGCGGGGGGGCCTCCTACAATGAGCAGTTCTTC.

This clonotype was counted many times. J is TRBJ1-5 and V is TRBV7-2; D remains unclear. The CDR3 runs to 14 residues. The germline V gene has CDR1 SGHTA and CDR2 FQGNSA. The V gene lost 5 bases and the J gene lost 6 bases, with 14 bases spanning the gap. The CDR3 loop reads CASSADPRGQPQHF. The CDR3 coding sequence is TGTGCCAGCAGCGCTGATCCGAGAGGTCAGCCCCAGCATTTT.

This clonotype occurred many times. CDR3 in DNA: TGCAGCGTCTACAGGGAAATGGTGCCTGAAGCTTTCTTT. Translation: CSVYREMVPEAFF. The rearrangement uses TRBV29-1 and TRBJ1-1; D perhaps matches TRBD1 (6 bases). The CDR3 has 13 residues. Trimming removed 6 bases at V and 6 bases at J, with 17 bases between. Germline lookup yields CDR1 SQVTM and CDR2 ANQGSEA.

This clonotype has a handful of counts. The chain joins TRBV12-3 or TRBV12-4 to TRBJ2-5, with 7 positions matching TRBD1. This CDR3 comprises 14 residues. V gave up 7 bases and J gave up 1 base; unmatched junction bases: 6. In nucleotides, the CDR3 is TGTGCCAGCACCGTGGGACAGACCCAAGAGACCCAGTACTTC. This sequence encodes CASTVGQTQETQYF.

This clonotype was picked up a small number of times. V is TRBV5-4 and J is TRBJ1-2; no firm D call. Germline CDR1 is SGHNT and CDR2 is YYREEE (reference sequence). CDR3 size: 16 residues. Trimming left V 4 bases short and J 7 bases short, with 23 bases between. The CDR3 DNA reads TGTGCCAGCAGCGTTGCCGGCTTACAGCGGGCGGCTGGCTACACCTTC. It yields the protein CASSVAGLQRAAGYTF. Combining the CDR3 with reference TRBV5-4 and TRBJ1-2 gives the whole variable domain ETGVTQSPTHLIKTRGQQVTLRCSSQSGHNTVSWYQQALGQGPQFIFQYYREEENGRGNFPPRFSGLQFPNYSSELNVNALELDDSALYLCASSVAGLQRAAGYTFGSGTRLTVV.

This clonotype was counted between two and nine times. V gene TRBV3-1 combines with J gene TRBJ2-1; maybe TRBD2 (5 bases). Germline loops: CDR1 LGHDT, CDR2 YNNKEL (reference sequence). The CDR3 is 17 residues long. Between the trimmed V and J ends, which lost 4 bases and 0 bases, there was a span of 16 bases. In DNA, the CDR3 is TGTGCCAGCAGCCGGGCGGGCGGGCGGAGCTCCTACAATGAGCAGTTCTTC. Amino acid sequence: CASSRAGGRSSYNEQFF.

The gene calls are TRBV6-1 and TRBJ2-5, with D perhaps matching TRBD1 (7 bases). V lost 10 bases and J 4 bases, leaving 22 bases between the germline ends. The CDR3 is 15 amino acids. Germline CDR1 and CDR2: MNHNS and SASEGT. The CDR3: CATTTGSHRGETQYF. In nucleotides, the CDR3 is TGTGCCACCACGACCGGGAGCCACAGGGGAGAGACCCAGTACTTC.

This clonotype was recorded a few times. In nucleotides, the CDR3 is TGTGCCAGCACCCCGACAGGGACGAAGAACACCGGGGAGCTGTTTTTT. Translated, it gives CASTPTGTKNTGELFF. V usage is TRBV7-6 and J usage is TRBJ2-2; 7 nucleotides align to TRBD1. In germline, CDR1 is SGHVS, CDR2 FNYEAQ. This CDR3 region has 16 residues. J lost 1 base, V lost 7 bases, and 9 bases had no gene match.

The CDR3 DNA is TGTACCATCTGTTTCAGCGAACCGGGACACAGCCCCACAGATACGCAGTATTTT. Residues: CTICFSEPGHSPTDTQYF. The chain joins TRBV12-3 or TRBV12-4 to TRBJ2-3, with D possibly matching TRBD1 (6 bases). CDR3 length equals 18 residues.

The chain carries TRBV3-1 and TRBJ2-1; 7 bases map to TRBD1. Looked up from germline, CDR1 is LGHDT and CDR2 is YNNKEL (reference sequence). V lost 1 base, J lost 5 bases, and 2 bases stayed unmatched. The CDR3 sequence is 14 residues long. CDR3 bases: TGTGCCAGCAGCCAAGGCAGGGGGAACAATGAGCAGTTCTTC. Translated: CASSQGRGNNEQFF.

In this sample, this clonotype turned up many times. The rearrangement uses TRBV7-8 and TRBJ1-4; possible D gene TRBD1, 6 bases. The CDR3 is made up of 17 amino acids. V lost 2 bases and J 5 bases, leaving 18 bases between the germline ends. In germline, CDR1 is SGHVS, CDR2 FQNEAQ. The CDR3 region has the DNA TGTGCCAGCAGCTTAACCCCTCTTCAGGGGAGGAATGAAAAACTGTTTTTT. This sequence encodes CASSLTPLQGRNEKLFF.

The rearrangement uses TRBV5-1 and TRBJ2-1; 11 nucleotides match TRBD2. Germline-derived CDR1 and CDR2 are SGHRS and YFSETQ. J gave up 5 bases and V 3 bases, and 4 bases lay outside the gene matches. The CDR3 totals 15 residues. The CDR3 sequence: CASSSTSGGHNEQFF. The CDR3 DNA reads TGCGCCAGCAGCTCCACTAGCGGGGGTCACAATGAGCAGTTCTTC. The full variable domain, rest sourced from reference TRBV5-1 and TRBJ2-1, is KAGVTQTPRYLIKTRGQQVTLSCSPISGHRSVSWYQQTPGQGLQFLFEYFSETQRNKGNFPGRFSGRQFSNSRSEMNVSTLELGDSALYLCASSSTSGGHNEQFFGPGTRLTVL.

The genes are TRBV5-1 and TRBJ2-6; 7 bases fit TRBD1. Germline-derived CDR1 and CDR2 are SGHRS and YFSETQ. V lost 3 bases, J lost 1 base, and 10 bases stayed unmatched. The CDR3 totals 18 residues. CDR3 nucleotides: TGCGCCAGCAGCTCCCTGAACGACAGGGTGTCTGGGGCCAACGTCCTGACTTTC. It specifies CASSSLNDRVSGANVLTF.

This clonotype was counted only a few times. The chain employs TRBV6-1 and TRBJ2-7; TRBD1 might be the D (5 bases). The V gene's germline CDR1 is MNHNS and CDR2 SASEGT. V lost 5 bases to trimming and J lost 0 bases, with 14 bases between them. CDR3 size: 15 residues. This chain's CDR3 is CASSRAGSTSYEQYF. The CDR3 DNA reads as TGTGCCAGCAGTCGCGCAGGGTCAACCTCCTACGAGCAGTACTTC.

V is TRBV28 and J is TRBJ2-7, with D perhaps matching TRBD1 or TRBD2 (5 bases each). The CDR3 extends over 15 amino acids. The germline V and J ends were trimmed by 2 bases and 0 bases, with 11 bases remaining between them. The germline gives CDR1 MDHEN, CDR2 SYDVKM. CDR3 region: CASSLPGTSSYEQYF. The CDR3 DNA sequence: TGTGCCAGCAGTTTACCAGGGACGAGCTCCTACGAGCAGTACTTC.